This is a list of T cell receptor beta chains from one sample in a study of post-analysis software for immune sequencing data. Each CDR3 protein gets one entry after TCRdb re-called the PCR reads with MiXCR. This table holds about 680,000 distinct CDR3 sequences, over 45% found once. The sequenced material came from blood. These receptors came from a girl aged 2 to 9 with multiple sclerosis. The CDR3 runs from the conserved cysteine through the conserved F or W. D genes are given only for firm matches. Part of the rows lack a size; the others show once, few, many or a class for expanded clones.

TRBJ2-5	TRBV6-5	.	.	CASSSGRRQETQYF	TGTGCCAGCAGTTCGGGACGGCGACAAGAGACCCAGTACTTC
TRBJ2-3	TRBV21-1	.	.	CASSRPRRTDTQYF	TGTGCCAGCAGCCGTCCTAGACGCACAGATACGCAGTATTTT
TRBJ2-3	TRBV9	.	TRBD2	CASRASGSGTDTQYF	TGTGCCAGCAGGGCCAGCGGGAGTGGCACAGATACGCAGTATTTT
TRBJ2-6	TRBV6-2/TRBV6-3	.	.	CASSYFDGAGANVLTF	TGTGCCAGCAGTTACTTTGACGGGGCAGGGGCCAACGTCCTGACTTTC
TRBJ2-5	TRBV9	.	.	CASSVALSRDQETQYF	TGTGCCAGCAGCGTAGCTCTGAGCAGGGACCAAGAGACCCAGTACTTC
TRBJ2-1	TRBV6-5	.	.	CASSPSSGAVYNEQFF	TGTGCCAGCAGCCCCTCCTCGGGGGCCGTCTACAATGAGCAGTTCTTC
TRBJ1-4	TRBV12-5	.	.	CASGPRSELFF	TGTGCTAGTGGTCCCCGTTCTGAACTGTTTTTT
TRBJ2-3	TRBV5-6	.	TRBD2	CASSVGLSSTDTQYF	TGTGCCAGCAGCGTGGGACTATCTAGCACAGATACGCAGTATTTT
TRBJ2-5	TRBV4-1	.	.	CASSQVHQETQYF	TGCGCCAGCAGCCAAGTCCACCAAGAGACCCAGTACTTC
TRBJ2-7	TRBV9	.	TRBD1	CASSVVDRGEQYF	TGTGCCAGCAGCGTAGTTGACAGGGGCGAGCAGTACTTC
TRBJ2-7	TRBV6-6	.	TRBD2	CASSSRLAGGSYEQYF	TGTGCCAGCAGTTCTCGACTAGCGGGGGGCTCCTACGAGCAGTACTTC
TRBJ1-2	TRBV3-1	few	.	CASSQGLGVLGGYTF	TGTGCCAGCAGCCAAGGTTTGGGCGTCTTAGGAGGCTACACCTTC
TRBJ1-5	TRBV29-1	.	.	CSGQDGPNQPQHF	TGCAGCGGCCAGGACGGCCCCAATCAGCCCCAGCATTTT
TRBJ1-2	TRBV6-5	.	TRBD1	CASSPDRGPGYTF	TGTGCCAGCAGCCCGGACAGGGGGCCTGGCTACACCTTC
TRBJ2-7	TRBV7-9	few	.	CASSPHHLSYEQYF	TGTGCCAGCAGCCCCCACCACCTCTCCTACGAGCAGTACTTC
TRBJ2-4	TRBV20-1	.	TRBD2	CSANPGLVKVIQYF	TGCAGTGCGAATCCGGGACTAGTGAAGGTCATTCAGTACTTC
TRBJ2-4	TRBV25-1	.	TRBD1	CASSDSQATGRNIQYF	TGTGCCAGCAGTGATTCCCAGGCGACAGGGCGGAACATTCAGTACTTC
TRBJ1-2	TRBV6-1	.	TRBD1	CASSDGTANNYGNTF	TGTGCCAGCAGTGATGGGACAGCCAATAACTATGGCAACACCTTC
TRBJ2-1	TRBV2	once	TRBD1	CASSRLAGTGAYNEQFF	TGTGCCAGCAGTCGTCTCGCCGGGACAGGAGCCTACAATGAGCAGTTCTTC
TRBJ2-3	TRBV5-4	.	.	CASSFLVGSSTDTQYF	TGTGCCAGCAGCTTCCTAGTGGGGTCTAGCACAGATACGCAGTATTTT
TRBJ1-5	TRBV20-1	once	.	CSARSGSNQPQHF	TGCAGTGCTAGGTCGGGGAGTAATCAGCCCCAGCATTTT
TRBJ2-3	TRBV19	.	TRBD1	CASRQRDRVADTQYF	TGTGCCAGTAGACAGAGAGACAGGGTCGCAGATACGCAGTATTTT
TRBJ1-5	TRBV13	.	.	CASSRGYSNQPQHF	TGTGCCAGCAGCCGGGGTTATAGCAATCAGCCCCAGCATTTT
TRBJ1-2	TRBV3-1	once	TRBD1	CASSQDAGGYGYTF	TGTGCCAGCAGCCAAGATGCAGGGGGCTATGGCTACACCTTC
TRBJ2-1	TRBV5-6	.	TRBD2	CASSLILAGGNEQFF	TGTGCCAGCAGCTTAATACTAGCGGGGGGGAATGAGCAGTTCTTC
TRBJ2-7	TRBV10-3	.	.	CAIGGGPYEQYF	TGTGCCATCGGAGGGGGACCCTACGAGCAGTACTTC
TRBJ2-5	TRBV20-1	.	.	CSASSERETQYF	TGCAGTGCTAGTTCGGAACGAGAGACCCAGTACTTC
TRBJ2-7	TRBV2	.	TRBD1	CASSEWTGREQYF	TGTGCCAGCAGTGAGTGGACAGGGCGAGAGCAGTACTTC
TRBJ2-3	TRBV15	.	.	CATSRDRDPIDTQYF	TGTGCCACCAGCAGAGACAGGGACCCTATTGATACGCAGTATTTT
TRBJ2-3	TRBV11-1	few	TRBD2	CASSSPIAGDPDTQYF	TGTGCCAGCAGCTCCCCTATAGCGGGAGATCCAGATACGCAGTATTTT
TRBJ2-1	TRBV4-1	.	.	CASSQGINEQFF	TGCGCCAGCAGCCAAGGAATTAATGAGCAGTTCTTC
TRBJ2-5	TRBV29-1	.	.	CSVEEAWGARETQYF	TGCAGCGTTGAGGAAGCCTGGGGGGCTCGGGAGACCCAGTACTTC
TRBJ2-4	TRBV4-3	.	.	CASSQEARENIQYF	TGCGCCAGCAGCCAAGAGGCCAGGGAAAACATTCAGTACTTC
TRBJ2-1	TRBV7-2	.	.	CASNERTGPNEQFF	TGTGCCAGCAACGAGAGAACAGGGCCGAATGAGCAGTTCTTC
TRBJ2-7	TRBV14	.	.	CASSDMTGYEQYF	TGTGCCAGCAGCGACATGACAGGCTACGAGCAGTACTTC
TRBJ2-5	TRBV20-1	.	.	CSAGQWGGETQYF	TGCAGTGCGGGACAGTGGGGGGGAGAGACCCAGTACTTC
TRBJ2-7	TRBV7-6	few	.	CASSLGLSASYEQYF	TGTGCCAGCAGCTTAGGTCTATCCGCTTCCTACGAGCAGTACTTC
TRBJ2-3	TRBV20-1	once	.	CSVVGARTGDTQYF	TGCAGTGTCGTGGGAGCCCGGACGGGGGATACGCAGTATTTT
TRBJ1-2	TRBV29-1	.	.	CSVEKRGANYGYTF	TGCAGCGTTGAAAAGCGGGGAGCTAACTATGGCTACACCTTC
TRBJ1-2	TRBV9	.	.	CASSVAPTYGYTF	TGTGCCAGCAGCGTAGCACCGACCTATGGCTACACCTTC
TRBJ2-2	TRBV12-3/TRBV12-4	.	.	CASSSSGLFDTGELFF	TGTGCCAGCAGCTCGAGCGGGTTATTCGACACCGGGGAGCTGTTTTTT
TRBJ2-1	TRBV6-4	few	.	CASSDWGLGRNEQFF	TGTGCCAGCAGTGACTGGGGACTCGGAAGGAATGAGCAGTTCTTC
TRBJ2-5	TRBV10-3	few	TRBD1	CAISESGTAQETQYF	TGTGCCATCAGTGAGTCCGGGACAGCCCAAGAGACCCAGTACTTC
TRBJ2-7	TRBV30	.	TRBD1	CAWSTKGQAIYYEQYF	TGTGCCTGGAGTACAAAGGGACAGGCGATATACTACGAGCAGTACTTC
TRBJ2-1	TRBV12-3/TRBV12-4	.	TRBD2	CASRTTSGKTYNEQFF	TGTGCCAGCAGGACGACTAGCGGAAAAACCTACAATGAGCAGTTCTTC
TRBJ2-1	TRBV9	.	.	CASSPGGSGLQFF	TGTGCCAGCAGCCCCGGGGGAAGCGGGTTACAGTTCTTC
TRBJ1-6	TRBV12-3/TRBV12-4	.	.	CASSLSGGEGRSPLHF	TGTGCCAGCAGTTTGTCTGGGGGGGAAGGAAGGTCACCCCTCCACTTT